In its sample, the clone carrying this T cell receptor (beta chain) was seen a few times. TCRdb re-analysed the reads in MiXCR, keeping a single row per CDR3 protein. The profile shows 500,000 to 600,000 distinct CDR3 sequences, approximately 15% of them singletons. The sample is drawn from a study of T cell repertoires in cytomegalovirus infection. V was clipped by 7 bases and J by 7 bases, with 26 bases between them. The germline CDR1 and CDR2 sequences are MNHEY and SVGEGT. This CDR3 spans 16 amino acids. This clonotype was sampled from a human donor in good health (CMV status not recorded). Some clones in this sample may be carry-over from other donors' samples. Sequenced material: CD8+ T cells from PBMCs. The gene calls are TRBV6-2 or TRBV6-3 and TRBJ2-7; perhaps TRBD1 as D (6 bases). This CDR3 reads CASTLYPGAHWGEQYF. In DNA form, the CDR3 reads TGTGCCAGCACCCTCTATCCAGGGGCTCATTGGGGGGAGCAGTACTTC.